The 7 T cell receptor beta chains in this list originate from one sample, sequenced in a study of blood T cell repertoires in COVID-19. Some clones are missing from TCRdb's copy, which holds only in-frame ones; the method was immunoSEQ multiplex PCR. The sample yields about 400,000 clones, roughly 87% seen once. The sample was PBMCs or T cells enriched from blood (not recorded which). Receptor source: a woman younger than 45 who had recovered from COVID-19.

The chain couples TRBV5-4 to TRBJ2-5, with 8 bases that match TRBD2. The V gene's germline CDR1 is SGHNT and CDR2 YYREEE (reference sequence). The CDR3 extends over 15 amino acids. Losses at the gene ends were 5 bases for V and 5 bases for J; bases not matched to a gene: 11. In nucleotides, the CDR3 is TGTGCCAGCAGGAAATGGCGGGAGGTGGGGGAGACCCAGTACTTC. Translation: CASRKWREVGETQYF.

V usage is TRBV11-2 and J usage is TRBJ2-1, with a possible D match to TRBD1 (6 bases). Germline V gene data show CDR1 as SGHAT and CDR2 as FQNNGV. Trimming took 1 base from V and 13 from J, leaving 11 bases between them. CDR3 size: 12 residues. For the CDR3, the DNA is TGTGCCAGCAGCTTAGGACAGGTAATTCAGTTCTTC. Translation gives CASSLGQVIQFF.

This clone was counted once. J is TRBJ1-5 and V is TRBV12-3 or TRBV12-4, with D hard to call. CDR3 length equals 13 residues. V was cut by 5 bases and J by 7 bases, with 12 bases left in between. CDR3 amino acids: CASSQTTGQPQHF. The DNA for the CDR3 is TGTGCCAGCAGTCAAACAACGGGACAGCCCCAGCATTTT.

CDR3 sequence (DNA): TGTGCCAGCTTATCGAGCGGGAGGGCCTCCTACGAGCAGTACTTC. It specifies CASLSSGRASYEQYF. The rearrangement uses TRBV6-4 and TRBJ2-7; 10 nucleotides agree with TRBD2. V lost 8 bases, J lost 0 bases, and 7 bases stayed unmatched. CDR3 length: 15 amino acids. Germline V CDR1 and CDR2: MRHNA, SNTAGT.

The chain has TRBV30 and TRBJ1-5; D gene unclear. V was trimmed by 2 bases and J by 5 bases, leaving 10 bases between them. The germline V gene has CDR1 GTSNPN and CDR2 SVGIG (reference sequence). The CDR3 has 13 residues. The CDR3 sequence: CAWSRGSDQPQHF. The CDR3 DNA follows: TGTGCCTGGAGTCGAGGTTCTGATCAGCCCCAGCATTTT.

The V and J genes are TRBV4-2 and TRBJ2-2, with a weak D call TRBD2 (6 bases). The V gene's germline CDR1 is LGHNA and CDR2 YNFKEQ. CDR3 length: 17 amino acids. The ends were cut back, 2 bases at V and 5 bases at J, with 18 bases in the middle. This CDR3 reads CASSQLDRGSGTGELFF. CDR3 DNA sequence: TGTGCCAGCAGCCAATTGGATCGGGGGTCGGGAACCGGGGAGCTGTTTTTT.

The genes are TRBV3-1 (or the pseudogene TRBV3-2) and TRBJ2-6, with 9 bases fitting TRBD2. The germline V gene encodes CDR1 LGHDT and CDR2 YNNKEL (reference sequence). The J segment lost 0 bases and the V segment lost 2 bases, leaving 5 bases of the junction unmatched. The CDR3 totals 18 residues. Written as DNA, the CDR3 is TGTGCCAGCAGCCAAATAGCGGGGGTCTCCTCTGGGGCCAACGTCCTGACTTTC. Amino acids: CASSQIAGVSSGANVLTF.